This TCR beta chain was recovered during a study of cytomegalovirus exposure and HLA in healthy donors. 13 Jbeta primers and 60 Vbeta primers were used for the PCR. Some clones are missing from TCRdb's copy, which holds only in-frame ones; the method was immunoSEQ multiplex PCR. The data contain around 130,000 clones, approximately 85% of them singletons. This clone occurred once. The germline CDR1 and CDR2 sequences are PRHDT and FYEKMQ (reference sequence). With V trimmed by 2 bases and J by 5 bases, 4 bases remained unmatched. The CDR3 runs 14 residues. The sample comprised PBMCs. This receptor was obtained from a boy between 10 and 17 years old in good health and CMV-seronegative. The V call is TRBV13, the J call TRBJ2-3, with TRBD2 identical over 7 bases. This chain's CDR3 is CASSLLRGVDTQYF. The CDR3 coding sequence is TGTGCCAGCAGCTTACTTCGGGGGGTAGATACGCAGTATTTT. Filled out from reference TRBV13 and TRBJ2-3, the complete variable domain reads AAGVIQSPRHLIKEKRETATLKCYPIPRHDTVYWYQQGPGQDPQFLISFYEKMQSDKGSIPDRFSAQQFSDYHSELNMSSLELGDSALYFCASSLLRGVDTQYFGPGTRLTVL.